What follows are 18 T cell receptor beta chains derived from one specimen sequenced in a study of Ad26.COV2.S vaccination and SARS-CoV-2 variants. The treatment: approximately 18 received Ad26.COV2.S at low or high dose, single or two shots; 5 received placebo; per-sample allocation not given. Vaccine and placebo recipients were sampled on day 63 after the first injection. Data came from immunoSEQ multiplex PCR; TCRdb stores just in-frame clones and leaves some out. Of over 400,000 clones listed, about nine tenths were seen once; the top ten hold over 1.5%. The sample was peripheral blood, taken in a trial of Ad26.COV2.S vaccine versus placebo. The receptors stem from a person aged 18 to 65 who received the Ad26.COV2.S COVID-19 vaccine or a placebo.

CDR3 in DNA: TGTGCCAGCAGTTACTTTCCCACAGATACGCAGTATTTT. Translating gives CASSYFPTDTQYF. V gene TRBV6-5 combines with J gene TRBJ2-3; D call uncertain. Germline CDR1 and CDR2: MNHEY and SVGAGI. The V end lost 1 base, the J end lost 2 bases, and 4 bases lay between the germline ends. The CDR3 is 13 amino acids.

V usage is TRBV3-1 (or the pseudogene TRBV3-2) and J usage is TRBJ1-6; TRBD1 matches at 11 bases. With V trimmed by 5 bases and J by 3 bases, 9 bases remained unmatched. The CDR3 runs to 18 residues. Germline V gives CDR1 LGHDT, CDR2 YNNKEL (reference sequence). The CDR3 DNA reads as TGTGCCAGCAGCTTAGGACAGGGGGCCTTACTCTATAATTCACCCCTCCACTTT. This sequence encodes CASSLGQGALLYNSPLHF.

This clone showed up just a few times. The V and J genes are TRBV10-3 and TRBJ2-7, with D possibly TRBD1 on 6 matching bases. This CDR3 is 13 amino acids long. Germline values: CDR1 ENHRY, CDR2 SYGVKD. V was cut by 4 bases and J by 6 bases, with 13 bases left in between. This CDR3 reads CAISANQGLEQYF. The CDR3 nucleotides are TGTGCCATCAGTGCTAATCAGGGGCTCGAGCAGTACTTC.

The chain joins TRBV6-5 to TRBJ1-3, with D maybe TRBD1 (5 bases). Per germline, CDR1 MNHEY and CDR2 SVGAGI. The V and J ends lost 6 bases and 10 bases respectively, with 19 bases between them. The CDR3 covers 14 residues. The CDR3 is CASRTGRGRSTIYF. The CDR3 nucleotides are TGTGCCAGCAGAACGGGCCGGGGCCGCTCGACCATATATTTT.

The chain has TRBV3-1 (or the pseudogene TRBV3-2) and TRBJ2-3; D uncertain. The CDR3 extends over 14 amino acids. V was shortened by 0 bases and J by 2 bases, with 6 bases between the two germline ends. The V gene's germline CDR1 is LGHDT and CDR2 YNNKEL (reference sequence). The CDR3 sequence: CASSQDPTTDTQYF. For the CDR3, the DNA is TGTGCCAGCAGCCAAGATCCCACCACAGATACGCAGTATTTT.

This CDR3 reads CASSIRVLKETQYF. CDR3 sequence (DNA): TGTGCCAGCAGTATCCGGGTTCTAAAAGAGACCCAGTACTTC. The chain combines TRBV7-8 with TRBJ2-5; D uncertain. V lost 6 bases to trimming and J lost 3 bases, with 14 bases between them. In germline, CDR1 is SGHVS, CDR2 FQNEAQ. CDR3 length: 14 residues.

This clone was recorded only once. The chain couples TRBV9 to TRBJ2-1, with no clear D. V dropped 0 bases and J dropped 4 bases, with 8 bases sitting between them. Germline V CDR1 and CDR2: SGDLS, YYNGEE. This CDR3 is 14 amino acids long. The CDR3 DNA reads as TGTGCCAGCAGCGTAGGTATCACTTACAATGAGCAGTTCTTC. This translates into CASSVGITYNEQFF. Filled out from reference TRBV9 and TRBJ2-1, the complete variable domain reads DSGVTQTPKHLITATGQRVTLRCSPRSGDLSVYWYQQSLDQGLQFLIQYYNGEERAKGNILERFSAQQFPDLHSELNLSSLELGDSALYFCASSVGITYNEQFFGPGTRLTVL.

The genes are TRBV15 and TRBJ2-2; TRBD2 aligns across 13 bases. Trimming took 2 bases from V and 6 from J; bases not matched to a gene: 6. The CDR3 runs to 17 residues. Germline assignment: CDR1 LNHNV and CDR2 YYDKDF (reference sequence). CDR3 DNA: TGTGCCACCAGCAGACCCCTGGGACTAGCGGGGCCCGGGGAGCTGTTTTTT. Protein product: CATSRPLGLAGPGELFF. The full variable domain, with the rest looked up from reference TRBV15 and TRBJ2-2, is DAMVIQNPRYQVTQFGKPVTLSCSQTLNHNVMYWYQQKSSQAPKLLFHYYDKDFNNEADTPDNFQSRRPNTSFCFLDIRSPGLGDTAMYLCATSRPLGLAGPGELFFGEGSRLTVL.

The chain joins TRBV2 to TRBJ1-5; 7 nucleotides agree with TRBD1. V shed 6 bases, J shed 2 bases, and the junction held 13 bases outside the gene matches. The CDR3 has 17 residues. The germline CDR1 and CDR2 sequences are SNHLY and FYNNEI. The CDR3 region has the DNA TGTGCCAGCAGCCCACCAAGAGGGGGCATGGGCAATCAGCCCCAGCATTTT. Its translation is CASSPPRGGMGNQPQHF.

This chain joins TRBV4-3 and TRBJ2-5, with TRBD2 matching 7 bases. CDR1 is LGHNA and CDR2 is YSLEER in the germline V gene. The CDR3 extends over 16 amino acids. Trimming removed 1 base from V and 4 bases from J; junction bases left unmatched: 9. The CDR3 protein is CASSQGSGAVLETQYF. In nucleotides, the CDR3 is TGCGCCAGCAGCCAAGGGAGCGGGGCTGTATTAGAGACCCAGTACTTC.

The genes are TRBV5-4 and TRBJ1-4; 8 bases agree with TRBD1. With V trimmed by 3 bases and J by 6 bases, 4 bases remained unmatched. The CDR3 has 14 residues. Germline assignment: CDR1 SGHNT and CDR2 YYREEE (reference sequence). CDR3 loop: CASSSRTGYEKLFF. CDR3 coding DNA: TGTGCCAGCAGCTCGAGGACAGGGTATGAAAAACTGTTTTTT.

The CDR3 bases are TGTGCCACCAGCACCCGGACAGGGACCTATGGCTACACCTTC. Its translation: CATSTRTGTYGYTF. V and J are TRBV15 and TRBJ1-2, with 8 bases matching TRBD1. Per the germline V gene, CDR1 is LNHNV and CDR2 is YYDKDF (reference sequence). The J segment lost 4 bases and the V segment lost 4 bases, leaving 5 bases of the junction unmatched. This CDR3 contains 14 residues.

This clone was found once. The chain links TRBV30 to TRBJ1-1, with 9 nucleotides matching TRBD1. The V and J ends lost 5 bases and 11 bases, in that order; junction bases with no gene match: 6. Germline V CDR1 and CDR2: GTSNPN, SVGIG (reference sequence). The CDR3 has 11 residues. The CDR3 DNA is TGTGCCTGGTCACAGGGGGCGGGGGCTTTCTTT. Encoded protein: CAWSQGAGAFF.

The chain uses TRBV28 and TRBJ2-1, with 9 nucleotides matching TRBD1. V was pared by 2 bases and J by 4 bases, with 6 bases of the junction left unmatched. CDR3 length: 16 residues. The germline CDR1 and CDR2 sequences are MDHEN and SYDVKM. In DNA form, the CDR3 reads TGTGCCAGCAGTTTAAGCGGACAGGGGTCATACAATGAGCAGTTCTTC. Protein product: CASSLSGQGSYNEQFF.

A single count supports this clone. The J gene is TRBJ2-7, the V gene TRBV20-1, with 9 bases matching TRBD1. This CDR3 is 14 amino acids long. Germline CDR1 DFQATT, CDR2 SNEGSKA (reference sequence). V lost 3 bases and J lost 2; bases outside the gene matches: 5. This chain's CDR3 is CSASKGQGTYEQYF. The CDR3 DNA is TGCAGTGCTAGTAAAGGACAGGGGACCTACGAGCAGTACTTC.

The chain employs TRBV19 and TRBJ2-2, with D uncertain. CDR1 and CDR2 from the germline V gene are LNHDA and SQIVND (reference sequence). CDR3 length equals 15 residues. Trimming stripped 1 base from V and 3 bases from J, with 9 bases between. CDR3 nucleotide sequence: TGTGCCAGTAGTATAGCCAACGGATACACCGGGGAGCTGTTTTTT. Translation gives CASSIANGYTGELFF.

The chain employs TRBV19 and TRBJ2-1; possibly TRBD1 or TRBD2 for D (5 bases each). The germline V gene has CDR1 LNHDA and CDR2 SQIVND (reference sequence). V was shortened by 4 bases and J by 7 bases, with 14 bases between the two germline ends. The CDR3 extends over 14 amino acids. CDR3 coding DNA: TGTGCCAGTAGTAACGACGGGGCGATAAATGAGCAGTTCTTC. This translates into CASSNDGAINEQFF.

CDR3: CASRTYADEKLFF. In DNA, the CDR3 is TGTGCCAGCCGGACGTATGCGGATGAAAAACTGTTTTTT. The chain carries TRBV2 and TRBJ1-4; D not certain. CDR1 and CDR2 from the germline V gene are SNHLY and FYNNEI. This CDR3 comprises 13 residues. V shed 8 bases and J shed 6 bases, with 13 bases lying between them.